One and the same sample provided the 15 T cell receptor beta chains below, sequenced in a study of T cells in Graves' hyperthyroidism and ophthalmopathy. Amplification of TCR beta CDR3 regions used RNA as the template. The TCR CDR3 first-round RT-PCR relied on the HTBI primer set. TCRdb re-called the multiplex PCR reads through MiXCR, storing one row per CDR3 protein. Of a few hundred thousand distinct CDR3 sequences in the sample, under 15% are singletons; the top ten hold roughly 33%. Material for sequencing was blood. These receptors were obtained from a woman aged 25 to 39 with Graves' hyperthyroidism.

V and J are TRBV19 and TRBJ2-1, with 8 bases lining up with TRBD2. Germline-derived CDR1 and CDR2 are LNHDA and SQIVND (reference sequence). This CDR3 is built from 14 residues. Trimming cost V 6 bases and J 4 bases; bases outside gene matches: 5. CDR3 nucleotides: TGTGCCAGTAGGGGGACTAGAAGTTACAATGAGCAGTTCTTC. Translating it yields CASRGTRSYNEQFF.

The genes are TRBV5-1 and TRBJ2-7, with no clear D. The germline V and J ends were trimmed by 0 bases and 11 bases, with 12 bases remaining between them. Germline V CDR1 and CDR2: SGHRS, YFSETQ. The CDR3 contains 12 residues. CDR3 sequence reads: CASSLGQVPKYF. The CDR3 DNA reads TGCGCCAGCAGCTTGGGCCAGGTCCCAAAGTACTTC.

The chain couples TRBV9 to TRBJ1-6; D gene uncertain. The CDR3 runs to 12 residues. V shed 0 bases and J shed 9 bases, with 4 bases lying between them. Germline values: CDR1 SGDLS, CDR2 YYNGEE. The CDR3 loop reads CASSVEGSPLHF. The CDR3, as DNA: TGTGCCAGCAGCGTAGAGGGTTCACCCCTCCACTTT. Full variable domain (outside the CDR3, taken from reference TRBV9 and TRBJ1-6): DSGVTQTPKHLITATGQRVTLRCSPRSGDLSVYWYQQSLDQGLQFLIQYYNGEERAKGNILERFSAQQFPDLHSELNLSSLELGDSALYFCASSVEGSPLHFGNGTRLTVT.

The table lists this clonotype with a few counts. The chain links TRBV9 to TRBJ1-1; D unresolved. Deletions cut 0 bases from V and 2 bases from J, with 8 bases between. CDR3 length equals 14 residues. CDR1 and CDR2 from the germline V gene are SGDLS and YYNGEE. DNA of the CDR3: TGTGCCAGCAGCGTAGGTAGAACTAACACTGAAGCTTTCTTT. It translates to CASSVGRTNTEAFF.

This clonotype was recorded many times. The V gene is TRBV18, the J gene TRBJ2-7, with a possible D match to TRBD2 (6 bases). The CDR3 loop spans 18 amino acids. Per germline, CDR1 KGHSH and CDR2 LQKENI. Trimming left V 6 bases short and J 0 bases short, with 24 bases between. The CDR3 sequence is CASSPRESGSLSSYEQYF. The DNA of the CDR3 is TGTGCCAGCTCGCCTAGGGAGAGCGGGTCTCTGAGCTCCTACGAGCAGTACTTC.

This clonotype turned up a few times. The CDR3 spells CAWTSGTYNSPLHF. The DNA of the CDR3 is TGTGCCTGGACCTCTGGGACCTATAATTCACCCCTCCACTTT. The V and J genes are TRBV30 and TRBJ1-6; D is undetermined. CDR1 and CDR2 from the germline V gene are GTSNPN and SVGIG (reference sequence). Trimming stripped 4 bases from V and 2 bases from J, with 9 bases between. This CDR3 has 14 residues.

The J gene is TRBJ2-7, the V gene TRBV7-3; 8 bases fit TRBD2. The germline CDR1 and CDR2 sequences are SGHTA and FQGTGA. This CDR3 has 15 residues. The J segment lost 5 bases and the V segment lost 5 bases, leaving 11 bases of the junction unmatched. The CDR3 spells CASSTQPGTRNEQYF. The CDR3 nucleotides are TGTGCCAGCAGCACCCAACCCGGGACTAGAAACGAGCAGTACTTC.

This clonotype turned up a few times. The CDR3, as DNA: TGTGCCAGCAGCCAAGAAGGAGTCAGGGGGCCGCTAGATACGCAGTATTTT. It encodes CASSQEGVRGPLDTQYF. The chain recombines TRBV4-2 with TRBJ2-3; 8 nucleotides align to TRBD1. Per germline, CDR1 LGHNA and CDR2 YNFKEQ. With V trimmed by 0 bases and J by 5 bases, 10 bases remained unmatched. The CDR3 is made up of 17 amino acids.

This clonotype was seen ten or more times. V gene TRBV20-1 combines with J gene TRBJ2-1; no definite D call. With 0 bases removed from V and 8 bases from J, the gap between germline ends came to 11 bases. The CDR3 covers 13 residues. CDR1 and CDR2 from the germline V gene are DFQATT and SNEGSKA (reference sequence). The CDR3 DNA follows: TGCAGTGCTAGAGATCCCCCCGGTGATGAGCAGTTCTTC. It encodes CSARDPPGDEQFF.

The CDR3 sequence is CASSPTHQPQHF. The CDR3 region has the DNA TGTGCCAGCAGCCCCACCCATCAGCCCCAGCATTTT. The rearrangement links TRBV28 to TRBJ1-5; D not certain. The CDR3 covers 12 residues. Germline values: CDR1 MDHEN, CDR2 SYDVKM. V lost 6 bases, J lost 5 bases, and 8 bases lay in between.

Comment on this clonotype: The junction departs from germline at one end; a sequencing error may be responsible. The rearrangement links TRBV2 to TRBJ2-3; 8 nucleotides line up with TRBD2. Germline assignment: CDR1 SNHLY and CDR2 FYNNEI. The CDR3 is 15 residues long. The CDR3 here is CASSPGGGITDTRYF. CDR3 sequence (DNA): TGTGCCAGCAGCCCCGGGGGGGGAATAACAGATACGCGGTATTTT.

This clonotype was seen many times. This sequence joins TRBV2 and TRBJ1-3, with D perhaps matching TRBD1 (5 bases). Germline CDR1 and CDR2: SNHLY and FYNNEI. V lost 5 bases and J lost 4, with 33 bases in between. The CDR3 is 21 residues long. The CDR3 region has the DNA TGTGCCAGCAGTTATCGAACGCCCGAAGAGGGATTCAGGGTACCCGGAAACACCATATATTTT. Amino acids: CASSYRTPEEGFRVPGNTIYF.

There are a few counts of this clonotype. The V gene is TRBV20-1, the J gene TRBJ2-2, with 10 bases that match TRBD1. The germline V gene encodes CDR1 DFQATT and CDR2 SNEGSKA (reference sequence). V was clipped by 6 bases and J by 6 bases; unmatched bases: 7. There are 14 residues in the CDR3. CDR3 in amino acids: CSAARQGAAGELFF. Here the CDR3 DNA reads TGCAGTGCAGCTCGACAGGGGGCTGCCGGGGAGCTGTTTTTT.

This clonotype was counted ten times or more. The chain uses TRBV28 and TRBJ1-5; tentative D call: TRBD1 (5 bases). Germline V CDR1 and CDR2: MDHEN, SYDVKM. This CDR3 comprises 15 residues. V lost 5 bases and J lost 0, with 11 bases in between. The CDR3 spells CASSARDGSNQPQHF. CDR3 DNA sequence: TGTGCCAGCAGTGCCCGGGACGGTAGCAATCAGCCCCAGCATTTT.

The chain carries TRBV3-1 and TRBJ2-5; 8 bases align to TRBD2. Trimming took 0 bases from V and 7 from J; bases not matched to a gene: 13. CDR1 is LGHDT, CDR2 YNNKEL, per germline (reference sequence). CDR3 length: 17 amino acids. DNA of the CDR3: TGTGCCAGCAGCCAAGATCCAACGGGAGGGCTTAGGGGGACCCAGTACTTC. It specifies CASSQDPTGGLRGTQYF.